The 28 T cell receptor beta chains listed next were all sequenced from one sample in a study of T cells in Graves' hyperthyroidism and ophthalmopathy. RNA transcripts were the template for amplifying TCR beta CDR3 regions. HTBI primers were employed in a first-round RT-PCR of the TCR CDR3. MiXCR was run by TCRdb on the multiplex PCR reads, yielding one entry per CDR3 protein. The data contain about 210,000 distinct CDR3 sequences, roughly 18% of them seen just once; the ten biggest clones take up roughly 53%. Sequencing was performed on blood. The receptors were sampled from a man in his forties or fifties with Graves' hyperthyroidism.

The rearrangement uses TRBV24-1 and TRBJ2-3, with 12 bases matching TRBD1. The V gene's germline CDR1 is KGHDR and CDR2 SFDVKD. Unmatched junction bases numbered 3, after V lost 3 bases and J lost 6 bases. This CDR3 contains 15 residues. Written as DNA, the CDR3 is TGTGCCACCAGTGATCCGGGACAGGGGGCGGATACGCAGTATTTT. It specifies CATSDPGQGADTQYF.

A note on this clonotype: A read error is possible here, since a much larger clone lies one base away. The chain recombines TRBV28 with TRBJ1-5; tentatively, D is TRBD1 (5 bases). TRBJ2-3 explains the end of the DNA better; the J call may be wrong. CDR1 is MDHEN, CDR2 SYDVKM, per germline. This CDR3 has 13 amino acids. The CDR3 DNA sequence: TGTGCCAGCAGTCCCAGGGCGAATCAGCCCCAGTATTTT. The encoded protein is CASSPRANQPQYF.

This clonotype was counted many times. The chain combines TRBV7-9 with TRBJ1-1, with D possibly being TRBD1 (5 bases). CDR1 and CDR2 from the germline V gene are SEHNR and FQNEAQ (reference sequence). The CDR3 is 14 amino acids. V shed 5 bases and J shed 0 bases, with 10 bases lying between them. The CDR3 here is CASSLDSMNTEAFF. The CDR3 DNA sequence: TGTGCCAGCAGCCTTGACAGCATGAACACTGAAGCTTTCTTT. The variable domain in full, completed from reference TRBV7-9 and TRBJ1-1, reads DTGVSQNPRHKITKRGQNVTFRCDPISEHNRLYWYRQTLGQGPEFLTYFQNEAQLEKSRLLSDRFSAERPKGSFSTLEIQRTEQGDSAMYLCASSLDSMNTEAFFGQGTRLTVV.

This clonotype was found a few times. This rearrangement joins TRBV9 to TRBJ1-1; D call uncertain. With 4 bases removed from V and 1 base from J, the gap between germline ends came to 14 bases. This CDR3 is built from 15 residues. Germline CDR1 reads SGDLS; CDR2 reads YYNGEE. The CDR3 is CASSPRLDSNTEAFF. The DNA of the CDR3 is TGTGCCAGCAGCCCGAGACTCGACTCGAACACTGAAGCTTTCTTT.

This clonotype was picked up many times. This chain links TRBV7-2 with TRBJ2-3; no clear D. The CDR3 is 14 residues long. Germline V gene data show CDR1 as SGHTA and CDR2 as FQGNSA. The V end was cut by 2 bases, the J end by 5 bases, with 11 bases between. The CDR3: CASSLMRSGDTQYF. CDR3 sequence (DNA): TGTGCCAGCAGCTTAATGAGATCGGGAGATACGCAGTATTTT.

This clonotype was found many times. The rearrangement joins TRBV28 to TRBJ2-3, with D possibly being TRBD2 (5 bases). Germline V gene sequence: CDR1 MDHEN, CDR2 SYDVKM. There are 15 residues in the CDR3. V gave up 6 bases and J gave up 4 bases, with 17 bases separating them. CDR3 amino acids: CASSLSGRDADTQYF. CDR3 DNA sequence: TGTGCCAGCAGCCTTTCTGGGAGAGACGCAGATACGCAGTATTTT.

The table lists this clonotype with many counts. This chain links TRBV2 with TRBJ1-1, with TRBD1 as a possible D gene (5 bases). The CDR3 has 16 residues. The V gene's germline CDR1 is SNHLY and CDR2 FYNNEI. V lost 8 bases and J 4 bases, leaving 23 bases between the germline ends. The CDR3 reads CASFLDRGGWSTEAFF. The CDR3 nucleotides read TGTGCCAGCTTCCTCGATAGGGGAGGATGGAGCACTGAAGCTTTCTTT.

This clonotype came up a few times. This CDR3 reads CSATPAQGSTQYF. Written as DNA, the CDR3 is TGCAGTGCTACTCCAGCACAGGGTTCGACGCAGTATTTT. The J gene is TRBJ2-3, the V gene TRBV20-1, with D possibly being TRBD1 (6 bases). Germline CDR1 is DFQATT and CDR2 is SNEGSKA (reference sequence). This CDR3 has 13 residues. The V end lost 4 bases, the J end lost 9 bases, and 17 bases lay between the germline ends.

This chain links TRBV7-9 with TRBJ1-1, with unresolved D. Trimming took off 5 bases at V and 4 bases at J, with 8 bases between the two ends. Per the germline V gene, CDR1 is SEHNR and CDR2 is FQNEAQ (reference sequence). This CDR3 is built from 12 residues. The CDR3 DNA reads as TGTGCCAGCAGCCCCACAGCCACTGAAGCTTTCTTT. Translation: CASSPTATEAFF.

This clonotype was seen at least ten times. V and J are TRBV10-3 and TRBJ1-6, with D perhaps matching TRBD1 (5 bases). The CDR3 covers 20 residues. CDR1 is ENHRY, CDR2 SYGVKD, per germline. V gave up 0 bases and J gave up 1 base, with 19 bases separating them. The CDR3 region has the DNA TGTGCCATCAGTGAGTCGGGGCAAGACGGTTATGTATCCTATAATTCACCCCTCCACTTT. As protein: CAISESGQDGYVSYNSPLHF.

The table lists this clonotype with many counts. The chain is built from TRBV28 and TRBJ1-2; tentative D call: TRBD1 (6 bases). Germline V gene sequence: CDR1 MDHEN, CDR2 SYDVKM. The CDR3 consists of 13 residues. V was shortened by 2 bases and J by 6 bases, with 10 bases between the two germline ends. DNA of the CDR3: TGTGCCAGCAGTTTACAGTCAGGGGATGGCTACACCTTC. Amino acids: CASSLQSGDGYTF.

This clonotype was counted between two and nine times. The rearrangement joins TRBV14 to TRBJ2-2; D remains unclear. This CDR3 is built from 14 residues. The V end lost 3 bases, the J end lost 1 base, and 6 bases lay between the germline ends. CDR1 SGHDN and CDR2 FVKESK come from the germline V gene. CDR3 DNA sequence: TGTGCCAGCAGCCACAGCCTGAACACCGGGGAGCTGTTTTTT. Its translation is CASSHSLNTGELFF.

The table lists this clonotype with many counts. V is TRBV7-9 and J is TRBJ2-3; 8 positions agree with TRBD2. The germline V gene encodes CDR1 SEHNR and CDR2 FQNEAQ (reference sequence). CDR3 length: 14 amino acids. V gave up 5 bases and J gave up 4 bases; unmatched junction bases: 5. The CDR3 DNA follows: TGTGCCAGCAGCCCTAGCGGGCAGGCAGATACGCAGTATTTT. Residues: CASSPSGQADTQYF.

Ten or more counts support this clonotype. The genes are TRBV7-3 and TRBJ2-7, with TRBD2 matching over 8 bases. In germline, CDR1 is SGHTA, CDR2 FQGTGA. Germline trimming cut 5 bases from V and 0 bases from J; bases unmatched to any gene: 3. The CDR3 is 14 residues long. The CDR3 loop is CASSPTSDSYEQYF. Here the CDR3 DNA reads TGTGCCAGCAGCCCGACTAGCGACTCCTACGAGCAGTACTTC.

This clonotype has a handful of counts. The genes are TRBV5-4 and TRBJ1-3; the match to TRBD1 covers 9 bases. The junction had 7 bases not matched to a gene; V was cut back by 0 bases and J by 3 bases. Germline V lookup: CDR1 SGHNT, CDR2 YYREEE (reference sequence). This CDR3 is built from 17 residues. For the CDR3, the DNA is TGTGCCAGCAGCTTGGGGGGGACAGGGCTCCGTGGAAACACCATATATTTT. Translating gives CASSLGGTGLRGNTIYF. Complete variable domain (other parts from reference TRBV5-4 and TRBJ1-3): ETGVTQSPTHLIKTRGQQVTLRCSSQSGHNTVSWYQQALGQGPQFIFQYYREEENGRGNFPPRFSGLQFPNYSSELNVNALELDDSALYLCASSLGGTGLRGNTIYFGEGSWLTVV.

The table lists this clonotype with many counts. The DNA of the CDR3 is TGTGCCAGCAGCTTTCGACAGGACAACACTGAAGCTTTCTTT. Its translation: CASSFRQDNTEAFF. The V and J genes are TRBV11-1 and TRBJ1-1; a weak D match, TRBD1 (6 bases). Trimming took 3 bases from V and 2 from J, leaving 10 bases between them. CDR1 SGHAT and CDR2 FQDESV come from the germline V gene (reference sequence). CDR3 length: 14 amino acids.

This chain connects TRBV6-1 to TRBJ2-3; D is unresolved. V shed 7 bases and J shed 6 bases, with 8 bases lying between them. The length of the CDR3 is 11 residues. The germline V gene encodes CDR1 MNHNS and CDR2 SASEGT. The DNA of the CDR3 is TGTGCCAGCAAAGATATGGATACGCAGTATTTT. Amino acid sequence: CASKDMDTQYF.

A word on this clonotype: One base away lies a much larger clone, so this may be a sequencing read error. The V and J genes are TRBV12-3 or TRBV12-4 and TRBJ2-7; TRBD1 is a possible D gene (5 bases). This CDR3 is built from 15 residues. The CDR3 reads CAGSLAGRASYEQYF. The CDR3 coding sequence is TGTGCCGGCAGTTTAGCCGGCAGGGCTTCCTACGAGCAGTACTTC.

This clonotype was picked up a small number of times. This CDR3 reads CASSLDPSSDTQYF. The CDR3 nucleotides are TGTGCCAGCAGCTTAGATCCCAGTTCAGATACGCAGTATTTT. V is TRBV7-2 and J is TRBJ2-3, with D uncertain. Trimming removed 1 base at V and 4 bases at J, with 9 bases between. This CDR3 region has 14 residues. Germline V gene lookup returns CDR1 SGHTA and CDR2 FQGNSA.

This clonotype was seen a few times. The rearrangement links TRBV11-2 to TRBJ2-1, with 10 bases matching TRBD2. V was clipped by 5 bases and J by 7 bases; unmatched bases: 14. CDR3 size: 17 residues. The V gene's germline CDR1 is SGHAT and CDR2 FQNNGV. The CDR3 sequence is CASSPGAIAGGWNEQFF. The CDR3 DNA sequence: TGTGCCAGCAGCCCAGGGGCAATAGCGGGAGGCTGGAATGAGCAGTTCTTC.

J is TRBJ1-4 and V is TRBV25-1; no definite D call. Germline loops: CDR1 MGHDK, CDR2 SYGVNS. V lost 1 base and J 4 bases, leaving 10 bases between the germline ends. The CDR3 contains 15 residues. The CDR3 sequence: CASSESREINEKLFF. As DNA, the CDR3 is TGTGCCAGCAGTGAATCCCGGGAGATTAATGAAAAACTGTTTTTT.

This clonotype has a handful of counts. The chain employs TRBV20-1 and TRBJ2-1, with 13 positions matching TRBD2. Per the germline V gene, CDR1 is DFQATT and CDR2 is SNEGSKA (reference sequence). This CDR3 region has 16 residues. The V gene end was trimmed by 4 bases and the J gene end by 4 bases; junction bases not matched to a gene: 7. For the CDR3, the DNA is TGCAGTGCTATCTCGACTAGCGGGAGGACTTACAATGAGCAGTTCTTC. Residues: CSAISTSGRTYNEQFF.

This clonotype was picked up many times. The rearrangement uses TRBV28 and TRBJ1-6; tentatively, D is TRBD1 (6 bases). The length of the CDR3 is 15 residues. The V and J ends lost 5 bases and 7 bases respectively, with 15 bases between them. Germline V gene data show CDR1 as MDHEN and CDR2 as SYDVKM. The CDR3, as DNA: TGTGCCAGCAGTAACCGGGACAAATACAATTCACCCCTCCACTTT. Amino acid sequence: CASSNRDKYNSPLHF. Combining the CDR3 with reference TRBV28 and TRBJ1-6 gives the whole variable domain DVKVTQSSRYLVKRTGEKVFLECVQDMDHENMFWYRQDPGLGLRLIYFSYDVKMKEKGDIPEGYSVSREKKERFSLILESASTNQTSMYLCASSNRDKYNSPLHFGNGTRLTVT.

Remarks on this clonotype: One end of the junction fails to match germline, which may point to a read error. The chain recombines TRBV4-1 with TRBJ2-7; possible D gene TRBD1, 5 bases. This CDR3 is built from 15 residues. Germline loops: CDR1 MGHRA, CDR2 YSYEKL. The CDR3 spells CASSQDRTISYGQYF. In nucleotides, the CDR3 is TGCGCCAGCAGCCAAGACAGGACAATCTCCTACGGGCAGTACTTC.

This clonotype was seen at least ten times. The genes are TRBV18 and TRBJ2-2; no definite D call. The CDR3 is 16 amino acids. Germline CDR1 and CDR2: KGHSH and LQKENI. The V and J ends lost 5 bases and 6 bases respectively, with 19 bases between them. CDR3 region: CASSATPSDGAGELFF. The CDR3 region has the DNA TGTGCCAGCTCAGCTACCCCGTCGGATGGAGCCGGGGAGCTGTTTTTT. The variable domain in full, with the rest retrieved from reference TRBV18 and TRBJ2-2, is NAGVMQNPRHLVRRRGQEARLRCSPMKGHSHVYWYRQLPEEGLKFMVYLQKENIIDESGMPKERFSAEFPKEGPSILRIQQVVRGDSAAYFCASSATPSDGAGELFFGEGSRLTVL.

This clonotype was recorded at least ten times. J is TRBJ2-2 and V is TRBV7-2; 10 bases match TRBD2. CDR3 length: 16 residues. The V and J ends lost 5 bases and 8 bases, in that order; junction bases with no gene match: 11. Germline V CDR1 and CDR2: SGHTA, FQGNSA. CDR3 coding DNA: TGTGCCAGCAGCCTTGACTCTAGCGGGAGTTGGGGGGAGCTGTTTTTT. Protein: CASSLDSSGSWGELFF.

Concerning this clonotype: A much larger clonotype is one base distant, so this may be a read error. This rearrangement joins TRBV7-9 to TRBJ2-7; unclear D gene. The CDR3 covers 15 residues. V dropped 8 bases and J dropped 6 bases, with 23 bases sitting between them. The germline gives CDR1 SEHNR, CDR2 FQNEAQ (reference sequence). The CDR3 DNA is TGTGCCAGCGCCCCGCCGGCAGGCCCCCCCTGCGAGCAGTACTTC. Translating it yields CASAPPAGPPCEQYF.

This clonotype showed up many times. The rearrangement joins TRBV18 to TRBJ2-7; D is possibly TRBD1 or TRBD2 (5 bases each). CDR1 and CDR2 from the germline V gene are KGHSH and LQKENI. CDR3 length equals 14 residues. V was clipped by 2 bases and J by 2 bases, with 10 bases between them. The CDR3 bases are TGTGCCAGCTCACCATGGGACGGTACCTACGAGCAGTACTTC. Translating it yields CASSPWDGTYEQYF.